The T cell receptor (beta chain) under discussion was sequenced for a study of blood T cell repertoires in COVID-19 (dated by TCRdb to the early 2020s). Turning to the overall study: The collaborator samples originated in the United States, Italy and Spain and spanned the acute and convalescent phases of COVID-19. The material from the prospective study consisted of cDNA or gDNA derived from T cells, B-cell-depleted T cells, or PBMCs. The dataset comprised deeply sampled blood TCRbeta repertoires from subjects exposed to, actively infected with, or recovered from COVID-19. A freely available public database, intended as a resource for researchers studying the immune response to SARS-CoV-2, is where the repertoires were released. Samples were obtained from the ongoing ImmuneRACE study (first 160 participants) and from 1,200 or so subjects provided by 6 global collaborators. A de-identified subject ID, COVID-19 status, age in years and sex were almost always included in the sample metadata. Where HLA class I and class II types were available, the types were taken from metadata supplied by the sample provider, not from assay-based typing. Here is what the overall study found, with its caveats: The quantity of clinical and demographic metadata differed by source and by participant and was supplied without curation.

Turning to this clone: The antigen it binds to is not known. Base qualities are not recorded, but no much larger clone differs from it by a single base.

CDR1 and CDR2 are drawn from the germline V gene (reference sequence): LNHDA, SQIVND. The CDR3 runs 15 amino acids, cysteine and phenylalanine included. Just the 45-base CDR3 DNA is kept, in frame starting at base 1. V gives up 4 bases and J gives up 5 bases, and the segment between their germline ends measures 14 bases. TCRbeta CDR3 regions were amplified from genomic DNA by means of the immunoSEQ Assay, a bias-controlled multiplex PCR. The study's own analysis went as follows. Nucleated cell counts per sample were estimated from amplification of reference gene primers within the assay. To quantify the absolute abundance of each unique TCRbeta CDR3 rearrangement, sequence reads were collapsed and filtered. Productive Simpson clonality was computed per sample as the square root of Simpson's diversity index over productive rearrangements. The source is immuneACCESS, and TCRdb retained only in-frame sequences with V and J called. Part of the clones is not carried over; for the studies checked, unresolved V genes explain less than half of this, and the remainder is unexplained. V and J calls and clone size follow that table, whereas D and trimming were derived from the DNA. The sample table shows over 250,000 clones, and over 75% are seen once. Roughly 2.5% of the sample is held by the ten biggest clonotypes.

Enrolling through a virtual design, the prospective study's participants ranged in age from about 18 to 89 years and lived across some 22 United States geographic areas. Cohort assignment in the prospective study relied on participant-reported clinical history from a screening survey and a study questionnaire. ImmuneRACE Cohort 3 recovered participants were defined by two consecutive negative NP/OP PCR tests, healthcare professional clearance, or symptom resolution. In the prospective study, whole blood, serum and a nasopharyngeal or oropharyngeal swab were collected from each participant by mobile phlebotomists. Over a roughly 2-month period, participants in the prospective study had the option of providing additional blood draws and questionnaires. Before DNA extraction, blood samples from the prospective study were shipped at room temperature or frozen.

Sequenced: PBMCs or T cells enriched from blood (not recorded which). The sequence is built from TRBV19 and TRBJ2-2; the D gene is possibly TRBD1, with 5 bases matching. This receptor was taken from a woman between 18 and 30 years old who had recovered from COVID-19. CDR3 protein: CASSSGRVGTGELFF. The DNA sequence is given as TGTGCCAGTAGTAGTGGCAGGGTTGGGACCGGGGAGCTGTTTTTT.